This TCR beta chain was recovered during a study of control samples from healthy donors and cancer patients. The CDR3 consists of 15 residues. The germline V and J ends were trimmed by 4 bases and 8 bases, with 18 bases remaining between them. Germline V gene data show CDR1 as LNHDA and CDR2 as SQIVND (reference sequence). Clones were read by immunoSEQ multiplex PCR, and TCRdb kept only the in-frame ones, dropping some. The sample consists of 350,000 to 450,000 clones, roughly 90% of them appearing once. This clone was seen many times. The TCR originated in a middle-aged man with head and neck cancer. Material: PBMCs. The chain is built from TRBV19 and TRBJ2-1; D tentatively reads TRBD1 or TRBD2 (6 bases each). The CDR3 DNA reads TGTGCCAGTAGTACCCTAACCGGGGGCGTCGATGAGCAGTTCTTC. The encoded protein is CASSTLTGGVDEQFF.